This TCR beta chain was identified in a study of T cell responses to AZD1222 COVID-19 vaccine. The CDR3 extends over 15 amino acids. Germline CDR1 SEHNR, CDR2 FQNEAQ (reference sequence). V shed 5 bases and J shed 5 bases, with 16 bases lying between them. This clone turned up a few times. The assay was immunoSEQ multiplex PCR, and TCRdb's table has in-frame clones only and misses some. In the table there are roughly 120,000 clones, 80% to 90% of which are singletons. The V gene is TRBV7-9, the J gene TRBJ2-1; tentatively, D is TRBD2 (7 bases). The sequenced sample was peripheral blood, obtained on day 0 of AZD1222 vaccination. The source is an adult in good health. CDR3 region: CASSQPGGTHNEQFF. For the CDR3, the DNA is TGTGCCAGCAGCCAGCCGGGGGGCACGCACAATGAGCAGTTCTTC.